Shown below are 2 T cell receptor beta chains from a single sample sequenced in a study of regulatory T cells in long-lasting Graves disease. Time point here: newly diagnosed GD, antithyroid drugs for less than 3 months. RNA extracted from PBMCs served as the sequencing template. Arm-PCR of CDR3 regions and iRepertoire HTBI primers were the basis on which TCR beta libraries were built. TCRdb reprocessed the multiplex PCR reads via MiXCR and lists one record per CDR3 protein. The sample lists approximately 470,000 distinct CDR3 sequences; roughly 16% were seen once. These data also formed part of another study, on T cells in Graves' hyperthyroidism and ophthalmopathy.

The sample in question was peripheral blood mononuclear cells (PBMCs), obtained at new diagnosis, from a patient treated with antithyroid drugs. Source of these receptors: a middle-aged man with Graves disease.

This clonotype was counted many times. The CDR3 DNA reads TGTGCCAGCAGCTTAGTAGCGGGAGGGCCCAGGGGTGAGCAGTTCTTC. Protein: CASSLVAGGPRGEQFF. The rearrangement links TRBV11-2 to TRBJ2-1, with 11 bases lining up with TRBD2. The V gene's germline CDR1 is SGHAT and CDR2 FQNNGV. The CDR3 is 16 residues long. V trimming: 1 base; J trimming: 9 bases; junction bases outside the gene matches: 8.

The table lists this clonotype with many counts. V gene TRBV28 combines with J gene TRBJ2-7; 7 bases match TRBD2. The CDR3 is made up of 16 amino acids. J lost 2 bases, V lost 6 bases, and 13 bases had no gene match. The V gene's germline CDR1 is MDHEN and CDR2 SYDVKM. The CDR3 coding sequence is TGTGCCAGCAGAACAAGGCTGGTGGGGGGGGCCTACGAGCAGTACTTC. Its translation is CASRTRLVGGAYEQYF. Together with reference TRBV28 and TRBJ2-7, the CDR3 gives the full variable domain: DVKVTQSSRYLVKRTGEKVFLECVQDMDHENMFWYRQDPGLGLRLIYFSYDVKMKEKGDIPEGYSVSREKKERFSLILESASTNQTSMYLCASRTRLVGGAYEQYFGPGTRLTVT.